This TCR beta chain appears in the sequencing data of a study of blood T cell repertoires in COVID-19. Study summary: Samples of COVID-19 (acute and convalescent) were obtained from the United States, Italy and Spain. From T cells, B-cell-depleted T cells, or PBMCs came the material, which was cDNA or gDNA.

Per germline, CDR1 SGHDT and CDR2 YYEEEE. The CDR3 has 15 amino acids. V shed 1 base, J shed 9 bases, and the junction held 10 bases outside the gene matches. Here immunoSEQ multiplex PCR was the method, and the copy in TCRdb shows in-frame clones only, minus some. The sample records about 300,000 clones, about nine tenths being singletons. This chain links TRBV5-6 with TRBJ2-1; 7 nucleotides line up with TRBD2. The specimen sequenced was peripheral blood. The sequence was obtained from a woman aged 30 to 39 with COVID-19, enrolled during active disease. The CDR3 loop reads CASSLMGRVPGEQFF. The DNA of the CDR3 is TGTGCCAGCAGCTTGATGGGGAGGGTGCCCGGTGAGCAGTTCTTC.